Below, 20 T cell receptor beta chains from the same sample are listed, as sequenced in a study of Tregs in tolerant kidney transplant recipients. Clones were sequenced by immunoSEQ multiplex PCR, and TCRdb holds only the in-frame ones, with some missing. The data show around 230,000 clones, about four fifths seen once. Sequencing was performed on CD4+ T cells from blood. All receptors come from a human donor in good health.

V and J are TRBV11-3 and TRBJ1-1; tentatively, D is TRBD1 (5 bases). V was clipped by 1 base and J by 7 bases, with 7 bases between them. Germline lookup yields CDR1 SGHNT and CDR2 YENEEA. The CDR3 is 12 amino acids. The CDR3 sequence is CASSLVQGEAFF. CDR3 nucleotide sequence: TGTGCCAGCAGCTTAGTGCAGGGTGAAGCTTTCTTT.

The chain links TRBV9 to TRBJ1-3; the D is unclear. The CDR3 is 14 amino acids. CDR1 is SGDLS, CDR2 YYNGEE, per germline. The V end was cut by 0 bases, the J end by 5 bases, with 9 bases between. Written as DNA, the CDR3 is TGTGCCAGCAGCGTAGCGGGGTATCGAAACACCATATATTTT. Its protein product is CASSVAGYRNTIYF. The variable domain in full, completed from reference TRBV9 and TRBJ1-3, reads DSGVTQTPKHLITATGQRVTLRCSPRSGDLSVYWYQQSLDQGLQFLIQYYNGEERAKGNILERFSAQQFPDLHSELNLSSLELGDSALYFCASSVAGYRNTIYFGEGSWLTVV.

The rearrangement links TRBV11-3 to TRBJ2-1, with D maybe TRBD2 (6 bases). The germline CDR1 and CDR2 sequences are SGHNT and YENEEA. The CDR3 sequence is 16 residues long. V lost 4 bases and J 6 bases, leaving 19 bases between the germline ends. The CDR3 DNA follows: TGTGCCAGCAGCTCAGACGGCGGGGCCCCGGTCAATGAGCAGTTCTTC. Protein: CASSSDGGAPVNEQFF.

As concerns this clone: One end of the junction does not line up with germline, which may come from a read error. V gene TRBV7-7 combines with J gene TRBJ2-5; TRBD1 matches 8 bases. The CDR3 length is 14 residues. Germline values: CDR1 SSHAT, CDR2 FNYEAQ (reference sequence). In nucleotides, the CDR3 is TGTGCTAGCAGCACGACAGGGGCGGAGGAGACCCAGTACTTC. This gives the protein CASSTTGAEETQYF.

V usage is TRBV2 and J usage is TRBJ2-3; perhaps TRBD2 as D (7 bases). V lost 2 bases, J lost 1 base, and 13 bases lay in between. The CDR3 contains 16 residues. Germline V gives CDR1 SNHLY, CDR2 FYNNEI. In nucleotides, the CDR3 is TGTGCCAGCAGTGAACGGGCGGGGGCGCGCACAGATACGCAGTATTTT. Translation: CASSERAGARTDTQYF.

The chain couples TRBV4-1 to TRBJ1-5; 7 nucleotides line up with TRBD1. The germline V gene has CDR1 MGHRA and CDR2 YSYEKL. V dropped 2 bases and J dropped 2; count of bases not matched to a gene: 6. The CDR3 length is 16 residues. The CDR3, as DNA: TGCGCCAGCAGCCAAATTAACAGGGGCGGCAATCAGCCCCAGCATTTT. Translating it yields CASSQINRGGNQPQHF.

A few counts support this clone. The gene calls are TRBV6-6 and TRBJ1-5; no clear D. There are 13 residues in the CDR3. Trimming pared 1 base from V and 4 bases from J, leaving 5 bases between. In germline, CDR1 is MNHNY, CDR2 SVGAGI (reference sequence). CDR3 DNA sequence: TGTGCCAGCAGTTACTTAACAAATCAGCCCCAGCATTTT. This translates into CASSYLTNQPQHF.

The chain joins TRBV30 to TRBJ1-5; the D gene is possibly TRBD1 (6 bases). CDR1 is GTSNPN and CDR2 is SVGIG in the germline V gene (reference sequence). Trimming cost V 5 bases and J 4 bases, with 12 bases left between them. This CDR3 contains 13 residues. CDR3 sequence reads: CAWRTEQNQPQHF. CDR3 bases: TGTGCCTGGCGGACAGAGCAAAATCAGCCCCAGCATTTT. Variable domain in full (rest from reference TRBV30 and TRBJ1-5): SQTIHQWPATLVQPVGSPLSLECTVEGTSNPNLYWYRQAAGRGLQLLFYSVGIGQISSEVPQNLSASRPQDRQFILSSKKLLLSDSGFYLCAWRTEQNQPQHFGDGTRLSIL.

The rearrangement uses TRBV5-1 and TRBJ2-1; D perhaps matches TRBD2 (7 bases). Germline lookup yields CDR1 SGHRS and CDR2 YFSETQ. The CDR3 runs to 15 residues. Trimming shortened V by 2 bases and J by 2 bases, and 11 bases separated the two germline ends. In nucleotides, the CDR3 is TGCGCCAGCAGCTTACAGGGAGGGGCCTACAATGAGCAGTTCTTC. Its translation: CASSLQGGAYNEQFF.

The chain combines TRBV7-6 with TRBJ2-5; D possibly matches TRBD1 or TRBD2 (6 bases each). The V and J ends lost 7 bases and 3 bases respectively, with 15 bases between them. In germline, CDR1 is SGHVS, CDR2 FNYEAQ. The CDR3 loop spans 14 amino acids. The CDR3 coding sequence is TGTGCCAGCAAGGGGGGCGGGGCGAAAGAGACCCAGTACTTC. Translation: CASKGGGAKETQYF.

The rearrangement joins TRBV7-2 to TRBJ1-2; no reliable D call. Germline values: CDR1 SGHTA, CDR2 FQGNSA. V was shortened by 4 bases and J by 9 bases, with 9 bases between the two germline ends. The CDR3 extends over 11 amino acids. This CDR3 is CASSSRFSYTF. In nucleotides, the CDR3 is TGTGCCAGCAGCTCCAGATTTAGCTACACCTTC.

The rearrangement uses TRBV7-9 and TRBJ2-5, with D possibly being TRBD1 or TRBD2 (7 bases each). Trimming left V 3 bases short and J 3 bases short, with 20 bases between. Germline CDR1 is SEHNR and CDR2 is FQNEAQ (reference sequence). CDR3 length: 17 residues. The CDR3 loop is CASSFERRGGFEETQYF. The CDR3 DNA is TGTGCCAGCAGCTTCGAGCGCAGGGGGGGATTCGAAGAGACCCAGTACTTC. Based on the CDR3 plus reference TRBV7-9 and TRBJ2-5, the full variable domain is DTGVSQNPRHKITKRGQNVTFRCDPISEHNRLYWYRQTLGQGPEFLTYFQNEAQLEKSRLLSDRFSAERPKGSFSTLEIQRTEQGDSAMYLCASSFERRGGFEETQYFGPGTRLLVL.

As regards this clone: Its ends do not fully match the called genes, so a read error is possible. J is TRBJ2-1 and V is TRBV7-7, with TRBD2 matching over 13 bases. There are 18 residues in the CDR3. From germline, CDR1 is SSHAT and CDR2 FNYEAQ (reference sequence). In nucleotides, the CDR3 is TGTGCTAGCAGCCCTGGGACTAGCGGGGTGAGCTCCTACAATGAGCAGTTCTTC. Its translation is CASSPGTSGVSSYNEQFF.

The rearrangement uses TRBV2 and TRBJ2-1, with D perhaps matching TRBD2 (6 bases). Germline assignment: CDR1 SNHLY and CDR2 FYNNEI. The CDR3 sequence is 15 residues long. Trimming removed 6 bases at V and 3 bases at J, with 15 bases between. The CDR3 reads CASRSLKGGYNEQFF. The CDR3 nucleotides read TGTGCCAGCAGATCCCTAAAGGGAGGCTACAATGAGCAGTTCTTC.

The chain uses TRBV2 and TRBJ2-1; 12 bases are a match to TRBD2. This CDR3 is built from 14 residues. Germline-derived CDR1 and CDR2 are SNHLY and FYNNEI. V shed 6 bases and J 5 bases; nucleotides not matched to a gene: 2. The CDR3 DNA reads TGTGCCAGCAGGGGACTAGCGGGCCACAATGAGCAGTTCTTC. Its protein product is CASRGLAGHNEQFF.

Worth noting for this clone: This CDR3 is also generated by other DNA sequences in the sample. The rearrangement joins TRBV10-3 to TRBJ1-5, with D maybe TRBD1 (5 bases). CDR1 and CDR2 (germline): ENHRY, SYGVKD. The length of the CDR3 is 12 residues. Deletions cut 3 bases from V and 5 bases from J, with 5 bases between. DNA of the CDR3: TGTGCCATCAGTGAAGGGGATCAGCCCCAGCATTTT. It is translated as CAISEGDQPQHF.

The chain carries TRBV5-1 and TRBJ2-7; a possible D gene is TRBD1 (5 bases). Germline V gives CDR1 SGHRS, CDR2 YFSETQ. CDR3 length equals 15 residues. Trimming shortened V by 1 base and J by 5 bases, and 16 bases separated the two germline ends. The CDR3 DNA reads TGCGCCAGCAGCTTGTTCAACTACCAGGGCAACGAGCAGTACTTC. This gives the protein CASSLFNYQGNEQYF.

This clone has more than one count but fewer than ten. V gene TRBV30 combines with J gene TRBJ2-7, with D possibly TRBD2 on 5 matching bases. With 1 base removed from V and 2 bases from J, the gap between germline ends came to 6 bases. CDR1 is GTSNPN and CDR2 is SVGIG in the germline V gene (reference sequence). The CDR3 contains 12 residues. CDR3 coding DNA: TGTGCCTGGAGTGCGGGAACCTACGAGCAGTACTTC. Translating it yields CAWSAGTYEQYF.

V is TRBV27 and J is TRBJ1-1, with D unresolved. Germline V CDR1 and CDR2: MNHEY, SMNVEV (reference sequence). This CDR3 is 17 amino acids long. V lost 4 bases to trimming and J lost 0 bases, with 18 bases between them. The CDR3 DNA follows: TGTGCCAGCAGTTCCCAAGTAGGGCTTAATTTGAACACTGAAGCTTTCTTT. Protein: CASSSQVGLNLNTEAFF.

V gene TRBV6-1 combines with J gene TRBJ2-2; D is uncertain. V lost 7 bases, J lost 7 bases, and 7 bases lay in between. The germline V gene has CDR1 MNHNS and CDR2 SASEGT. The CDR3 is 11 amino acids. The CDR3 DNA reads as TGTGCCAGCAATTGGGACGGGGAGCTGTTTTTT. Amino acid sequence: CASNWDGELFF.